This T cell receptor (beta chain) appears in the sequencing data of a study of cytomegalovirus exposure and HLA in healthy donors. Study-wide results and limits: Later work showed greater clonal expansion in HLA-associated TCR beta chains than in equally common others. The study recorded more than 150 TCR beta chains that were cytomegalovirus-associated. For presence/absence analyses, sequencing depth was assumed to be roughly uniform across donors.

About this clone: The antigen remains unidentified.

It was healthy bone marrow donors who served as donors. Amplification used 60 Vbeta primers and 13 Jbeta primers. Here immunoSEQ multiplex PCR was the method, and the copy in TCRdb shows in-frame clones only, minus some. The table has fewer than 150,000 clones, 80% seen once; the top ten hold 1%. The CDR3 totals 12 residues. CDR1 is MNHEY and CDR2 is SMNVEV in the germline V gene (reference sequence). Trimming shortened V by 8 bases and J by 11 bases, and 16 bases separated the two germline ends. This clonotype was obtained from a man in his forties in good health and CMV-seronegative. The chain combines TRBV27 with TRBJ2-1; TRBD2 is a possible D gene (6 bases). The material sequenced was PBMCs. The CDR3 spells CASGRPGVKQFF. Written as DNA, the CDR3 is TGTGCCAGCGGACGTCCGGGAGTTAAGCAGTTCTTC.